The 10 T cell receptor beta chains reported below all come from one sample, sequenced in a study of beta chain features in type 1 diabetes. Every isolated RNA sample was fully reverse transcribed, so sequencing captured expressed TCRB transcripts. Assay used: immunoSEQ multiplex PCR; TCRdb lists only in-frame clones, some missing. The data hold 400,000 or so clones, with around 12% observed a single time. The study's findings and limits: Shortening that was moderate but significant affected the TCRB CDR3s of Type 1 diabetes patients in all four CD4+ subsets.

These receptors' antigens are unknown. Specimen: naive CD4+ T cells from blood. All receptors derive from a woman younger than 35 with type 1 diabetes.

The V call is TRBV30, the J call TRBJ1-2; tentatively, D is TRBD1 (6 bases). The ends were cut back, 3 bases at V and 0 bases at J, with 11 bases in the middle. Germline-derived CDR1 and CDR2 are GTSNPN and SVGIG (reference sequence). The CDR3 has 14 amino acids. CDR3 loop: CAWRYTGTNYGYTF. In DNA form, the CDR3 reads TGTGCCTGGAGGTATACAGGGACTAACTATGGCTACACCTTC. Filled out from reference TRBV30 and TRBJ1-2, the complete variable domain reads SQTIHQWPATLVQPVGSPLSLECTVEGTSNPNLYWYRQAAGRGLQLLFYSVGIGQISSEVPQNLSASRPQDRQFILSSKKLLLSDSGFYLCAWRYTGTNYGYTFGSGTRLTVV.

The chain recombines TRBV2 with TRBJ2-1; possible D gene TRBD2, 6 bases. Germline-derived CDR1 and CDR2 are SNHLY and FYNNEI. V was cut by 3 bases and J by 14 bases, with 14 bases left in between. The CDR3 covers 12 residues. This CDR3 reads CASSEIRGGEFF. For the CDR3, the DNA is TGTGCCAGCAGTGAGATAAGAGGAGGGGAGTTCTTC.

This CDR3 reads CASSVGPGDRTDTQYF. The CDR3 coding sequence is TGTGCCAGCAGCGTAGGCCCGGGTGACCGCACAGATACGCAGTATTTT. The rearrangement uses TRBV9 and TRBJ2-3; D unresolved. The CDR3 runs 16 residues. The germline gives CDR1 SGDLS, CDR2 YYNGEE. The germline V and J ends were trimmed by 0 bases and 1 base, with 12 bases remaining between them. The full variable domain, with the rest looked up from reference TRBV9 and TRBJ2-3, is DSGVTQTPKHLITATGQRVTLRCSPRSGDLSVYWYQQSLDQGLQFLIQYYNGEERAKGNILERFSAQQFPDLHSELNLSSLELGDSALYFCASSVGPGDRTDTQYFGPGTRLTVL.

This clone turned up a few times. The V call is TRBV5-4, the J call TRBJ2-1, with TRBD1 matching 11 bases. V shed 4 bases, J shed 9 bases, and the junction held 12 bases outside the gene matches. This CDR3 contains 16 residues. From germline, CDR1 is SGHNT and CDR2 YYREEE (reference sequence). This chain's CDR3 is CASSKGQGAAFGEQFF. Here the CDR3 DNA reads TGTGCCAGCAGCAAAGGACAGGGGGCGGCCTTTGGTGAGCAGTTCTTC.

V and J are TRBV30 and TRBJ2-1; TRBD1 agrees at 9 bases. Germline V gene lookup returns CDR1 GTSNPN and CDR2 SVGIG (reference sequence). V gave up 7 bases and J gave up 2 bases; unmatched junction bases: 9. The CDR3 extends over 15 amino acids. Written as DNA, the CDR3 is TGTGCCTCCCGACAGGGGGGCTTCACCTACAATGAGCAGTTCTTC. This encodes CASRQGGFTYNEQFF. The full variable domain, in which reference TRBV30 and TRBJ2-1 provide the parts outside the CDR3, is SQTIHQWPATLVQPVGSPLSLECTVEGTSNPNLYWYRQAAGRGLQLLFYSVGIGQISSEVPQNLSASRPQDRQFILSSKKLLLSDSGFYLCASRQGGFTYNEQFFGPGTRLTVL.

This clone was counted only a few times. This chain uses TRBV7-8 with TRBJ1-1; 10 bases agree with TRBD1. The V and J ends lost 2 bases and 0 bases, in that order; junction bases with no gene match: 3. The CDR3 is made up of 16 amino acids. Germline CDR1 and CDR2: SGHVS and FQNEAQ. The CDR3 protein is CASSLHGQGVNTEAFF. DNA of the CDR3: TGTGCCAGCAGCTTACACGGACAGGGGGTGAACACTGAAGCTTTCTTT.

This chain joins TRBV18 and TRBJ2-7, with TRBD1 identical over 9 bases. CDR3 size: 15 residues. V lost 3 bases to trimming and J lost 5 bases; unmatched junction nucleotides: 8. Per germline, CDR1 KGHSH and CDR2 LQKENI. CDR3 coding DNA: TGTGCCAGCTCACCCCCATGGACAGGGGTAAACGAGCAGTACTTC. Encoded protein: CASSPPWTGVNEQYF.

This clone was picked up a small number of times. The rearrangement uses TRBV5-1 and TRBJ2-3, with D possibly matching TRBD2 (6 bases). Germline values: CDR1 SGHRS, CDR2 YFSETQ. The CDR3 is 16 residues long. The germline V and J ends were trimmed by 0 bases and 6 bases, with 17 bases remaining between them. The CDR3 DNA reads as TGCGCCAGCAGCTTGGACCCGGGACTGGACTCCGATACGCAGTATTTT. Amino acids: CASSLDPGLDSDTQYF.

This clone was seen more than once but under ten times. At one end the junction does not follow the germline gene, possibly because of a read error. J is TRBJ2-1 and V is TRBV14; 10 nucleotides line up with TRBD2. The germline V gene has CDR1 SGHDN and CDR2 FVKESK. The CDR3 length is 17 residues. For the CDR3, the DNA is TGTGCCAGCAGCAAAGAGGCTAGCGGGGGTCCCTACAATGAGCAGTTCTTC. This gives the protein CASSKEASGGPYNEQFF.

This clone has just a few counts. The V gene is TRBV5-6, the J gene TRBJ2-2; D is ambiguous. Trimming cost V 1 base and J 1 base, with 8 bases left between them. The germline V gene has CDR1 SGHDT and CDR2 YYEEEE. The CDR3 has 15 amino acids. CDR3 coding DNA: TGTGCCAGCAGCTTGTTCTCCCTGAACACCGGGGAGCTGTTTTTT. This translates into CASSLFSLNTGELFF.